This TCR beta chain was recovered during a study of shared clonotypes between healthy human individuals (dated by TCRdb to the early 2020s). A note on the overall study: Two women and a few men aged 18 to 49 years were included in the cohort. For each donor, CD4 naive and CD4 memory were each run on three plates, CD8 naive on two plates, and CD8 memory on one plate. The study deeply sequenced blood TCR repertoires of several healthy adults to estimate repertoire size and the extent of clonotype sharing between individuals. To increase sequencing depth and limit assay-specific biases, different laboratories used diverse techniques to prepare libraries and sequence TCR repertoires. Between about 0.94 and 10 billion PBMCs per donor were obtained by leukapheresis. Results and caveats for the whole study, not just this receptor: Estimated clonotype richness was generally larger for naive than for memory subsets. Only blood was sampled, and tissue TCR repertoires likely differ from those in blood. Because the study included a small number of donors, the genetic and exposure-history diversity represented was limited. Higher generation probabilities were observed for clonotypes shared by all four sorted-subset donors than for non-shared clonotypes. Based on pairwise subsampling, the degree of clonotype sharing among donors was expected to be affected by sequencing depth. Rarefaction of sorted-subset datasets indicated incomplete sequencing despite the large sequencing depth. About 5% of naive CD4, approximately 3.7% of naive CD8, approximately 2% of memory CD4, and roughly 0.4% of memory CD8 clonotypes were shared across a few donors.

Using the deep immunoSEQ assay, multiplex PCR amplified TCR CDR3 regions from genomic DNA. For each cell subset, the extracted genomic DNA was distributed evenly across all wells of several immunoSEQ 96-well plates, and each plate served as one replicate. For sorted subsets, 150 to 200 ng genomic DNA, equal to 30,000 to 35,000 T cell genomes, was loaded into each replicate PCR. Purified libraries were quantified with a Qubit 3.0 fluorometer, sized on a Bioanalyzer 2100, and re-quantified with the KAPA Library Quantification kit. A separate single-read 150-cycle Illumina NextSeq 550 flow cell was used to sequence each immunoSEQ 96-well plate. In the source study's methods: Because the immunoSEQ output included only junctional sequences and no quality scores, the filtering could not be the same as the filtering used for full-length reads. Sequences were annotated with PyIR, a Python wrapper for IgBLAST v1.9, and V/J genes and CDR3 were assigned using IMGT germline references. Any read was removed if the V/J assignment was weak (E-value above 1e-6), the CDR3 was missing, or the read contained stop codons, out-of-frame junctions, or ambiguous translated residues. V3J clonotypes were defined by identical inferred V gene, J gene, and CDR3 amino acid sequence. The percentage overlap between two repertoires was calculated by dividing the number of shared unique clonotypes by the size of the smaller repertoire. RTK rarefaction, the Chao1 estimator, and Recon v2.1 estimates of unobserved clonotypes were used to assess repertoire richness. OLGA was used to compute generation probabilities for all TCRbeta clonotypes that the gDNA method yielded from a few donors. This is the immuneACCESS table as TCRdb keeps it, with only in-frame sequences that have V and J called. A part of the clones is gone; compared with another copy, unresolved V genes explain less than half, and the rest is unexplained. That table is the source of V, J and clone size, and D and trimming were worked out from the DNA. Counted in this sample were about 1.5 million clones; 98% of them appeared once. Of the sample, roughly 0.42% is held by the ten largest clones.

To note about this clone: Its antigen is still unknown. Base qualities are not at hand, and no much larger clone is one base apart.

Donors were healthy HIV-negative adults with no recently reported acute infections or vaccinations. Every donor was a Caucasian adult residing in Nashville, Tennessee, USA. CD4+ T cells were enriched by magnetic negative selection; naive cells were then positively selected on CD45RA, and the negative fraction formed the memory subset. Blood was collected by leukapheresis, and PBMCs were isolated by Ficoll-Histopaque density gradient centrifugation and then cryopreserved in liquid nitrogen vapor phase. Purity and quantity of every magnetically sorted T cell population were checked by analytical flow cytometry. Each sorted fraction had its genomic DNA isolated and then quantified by UV absorbance on a Nanodrop 2000c. The clonotype was recovered from a man aged 25 to 40 in good health. The sample comprised naive CD4+ T cells sorted from blood. The cell subset or site label, read with the paper, signifies: CD45RA+ positively selected.

CDR3 protein: CASSGDRGNTGELFF. The DNA sequence is as follows: TGTGCCAGCAGTGGGGACAGGGGAAACACCGGGGAGCTGTTTTTT. The sequence links TRBV28 to TRBJ2-2; 10 central nucleotides agree with TRBD1. The germline V gene specifies MDHEN as CDR1 and SYDVKM as CDR2. The CDR3, from cysteine to phenylalanine, totals 15 residues. Just CDR3 DNA is preserved here, 45 bases in frame from base 1. Unmatched junction bases come to 2, with V trimmed by 5 bases and J by 2 bases. With the portions outside the CDR3 filled from the reference TRBV28 and TRBJ2-2 genes, the complete variable region becomes DVKVTQSSRYLVKRTGEKVFLECVQDMDHENMFWYRQDPGLGLRLIYFSYDVKMKEKGDIPEGYSVSREKKERFSLILESASTNQTSMYLCASSGDRGNTGELFFGEGSRLTVL.